A selection of T cell receptor beta chains follows, all from one sample in a study of intratumoral heterogeneity in liver cancer. Libraries were prepared by immunoSEQ multiplex PCR; TCRdb keeps only in-frame clonotypes and omits some of them. Of approximately 20,000 clones in the sample, 73% were seen once. The sample here was tumor-adjacent normal tissue, taken before any cancer treatment. These receptor sequences come from a woman between 65 and 79 years old with hepatocellular carcinoma. The CDR3 runs from the conserved cysteine through the conserved F or W. The D gene is left open where the match is weak. Rows may omit the clone size; those that give it use once, few, many or a size class.

v_gene	abundance	j_gene	d_gene	len	CDR3nt	CDR3aa
TRBV6-5	NA	TRBJ1-2	TRBD1	11	TGTGCCACCGGGACAGTCTATGGCTACACCTTC	CATGTVYGYTF
TRBV29-1	NA	TRBJ1-1	TRBD1	13	TGCAGCGTGGACCAGGGGGCTAGGACTGAAGCTTTCTTT	CSVDQGARTEAFF
TRBV11-3	NA	TRBJ2-1	NA	13	TGTGCCAGCAGCCTCTCCCCCTACAATGAGCAGTTCTTC	CASSLSPYNEQFF
TRBV9	NA	TRBJ2-7	NA	13	TGTGCCAGCAGCGTAGACCTAGCGAACGAGCAGTACTTC	CASSVDLANEQYF
TRBV2	few	TRBJ2-7	TRBD2	13	TGTGCCAGGTCCGGGACTACCTCGGGCGAGCAGTACTTC	CARSGTTSGEQYF
TRBV28	NA	TRBJ2-1	NA	12	TGTGCCAGCAGTTTTGGGCGAGATGAGCAGTTCTTC	CASSFGRDEQFF
TRBV2	NA	TRBJ2-1	TRBD2	14	TGTGCCAGCAGCCCCGGGGGGAGGTGGAATGAGCAATTCTTC	CASSPGGRWNEQFF
TRBV6-5	NA	TRBJ2-7	NA	15	TGTGCCAGCAGAACTCTTAGACAGTCAAACTACGAGCAGTACTTC	CASRTLRQSNYEQYF
TRBV30	NA	TRBJ2-3	NA	16	TGTGCCTGGAGTGTATATGCCGGGTGGGGCACAGATACGCAGTATTTT	CAWSVYAGWGTDTQYF
TRBV4-2	few	TRBJ1-4	NA	17	TGTGCCAGCAGCCCCGGAAGAGGCGACAGGCATAATGAAAAACTGTTTTTT	CASSPGRGDRHNEKLFF
TRBV3-1/TRBV3-2	NA	TRBJ2-7	NA	14	TGTGCCAGCAGCCAAGAGGGAAGGATCTACGAGCAGTACTTC	CASSQEGRIYEQYF
TRBV5-6	NA	TRBJ1-5	NA	16	TGTGCCAGCAGCTTTGGTCAACTTCCTCTCAATCAGCCCCAGCATTTT	CASSFGQLPLNQPQHF
TRBV15	NA	TRBJ1-1	NA	13	TGTGCCACCAGCAGAGCGATTAGTACTGAAGCTTTCTTT	CATSRAISTEAFF
TRBV28	NA	TRBJ2-3	TRBD2	16	TGTGCCAGCAGTTTGCTAGCGGGCTTAAGCACAGATACGCAGTATTTT	CASSLLAGLSTDTQYF
TRBV5-1	few	TRBJ2-1	NA	13	TGCGCCAGCAGCTTTTTGCCGGGTAATGAGCAGTTCTTC	CASSFLPGNEQFF
TRBV3-1/TRBV3-2	medium-sized	TRBJ2-1	TRBD2	17	TGTGCCAGCAGCCAGGGAGGGCGGGAGGCGTTTGGTGATGAGCAGTTCTTC	CASSQGGREAFGDEQFF
TRBV19	NA	TRBJ2-7	NA	14	TGTGCCAGTAGTATTTCAGGGGAGTTCGACGAGCAGTACTTC	CASSISGEFDEQYF
TRBV7-8	NA	TRBJ2-1	NA	13	TGTGCCAGCAGCCGGGACTCGTACAATGAGCAGTTCTTC	CASSRDSYNEQFF
TRBV12-5	NA	TRBJ1-5	NA	16	TGTGCTAGTGGTTTGGGGCCTTTCGCCGATAATCAGCCCCAGCATTTT	CASGLGPFADNQPQHF
TRBV2	few	TRBJ2-5	TRBD2	17	TGTGCCAGCAGGACCGGGACTAGCGGGAGGGCCGTAGAGACCCAGTACTTC	CASRTGTSGRAVETQYF
TRBV5-5	NA	TRBJ2-7	TRBD1	14	TGTGCCAGCAGCCCATGGGACAGGGCCCACGAGCAGTACTTC	CASSPWDRAHEQYF
TRBV3-1/TRBV3-2	NA	TRBJ2-3	TRBD2	18	TGTGCCAGCAGCCAAGATATAACTCTAGCGGGAGTTTCAGATACGCAGTATTTT	CASSQDITLAGVSDTQYF
TRBV4-2	NA	TRBJ1-5	NA	13	TGTGCCAGCAGCGTCGGTGGCAATCAGCCCCAGCATTTT	CASSVGGNQPQHF
TRBV28	NA	TRBJ2-1	NA	14	TGTGCCAGCAGTCCAATCAGCCCAGGGGATGAGCAGTTCTTC	CASSPISPGDEQFF
TRBV2	NA	TRBJ1-3	TRBD1	15	TGTGCCAGCAGTCAAGACAGGGCGGGAGGAAACACCATATATTTT	CASSQDRAGGNTIYF
TRBV11-2	NA	TRBJ1-1	NA	15	TGTGCCAGCAGCCTTTCCAGGGGCGCGTACGCTGAAGCTTTCTTT	CASSLSRGAYAEAFF
TRBV7-3	NA	TRBJ2-5	NA	18	TGTGCCAGCAGCTCTGAATACGACGGGACGAACTACCAAGAGACCCAGTACTTC	CASSSEYDGTNYQETQYF
TRBV6-5	NA	TRBJ2-7	NA	15	TGTGCCAGCAGCGATTTTGGCGGGAAACTCTACGAGCAGTACTTC	CASSDFGGKLYEQYF
TRBV11-2	NA	TRBJ2-3	TRBD2	16	TGTGCCAGCAGCCGTGACACTAGCGGGCCCGCGGATACGCAGTATTTT	CASSRDTSGPADTQYF
TRBV2	NA	TRBJ2-4	NA	14	TGTGCCAGCACCCAAGAGGGGGCCGGGGGCATTCAGTACTTC	CASTQEGAGGIQYF
TRBV7-8	NA	TRBJ2-1	TRBD2	17	TGTGCCAGCAGCTTAGGTAGGACTAGCGGGAGATTCAATGAGCAGTTCTTC	CASSLGRTSGRFNEQFF
TRBV7-2	NA	TRBJ1-2	NA	14	TGTGCCAGCAGCCATCCGACAGCCCACTATGGCTACACCTTC	CASSHPTAHYGYTF
TRBV28	NA	TRBJ2-5	NA	13	TGTGCCAGCAGTCACAGGTTCCAAGAGACCCAGTACTTC	CASSHRFQETQYF
TRBV10-3	NA	TRBJ2-3	NA	16	TGTGCCATCAGTGAGTCCGTGGGAGGCAGCACAGATACGCAGTATTTT	CAISESVGGSTDTQYF
TRBV7-9	NA	TRBJ2-2	NA	15	TGTGCCAGCAGCTTAGAGGGACTTTCCACCGGGGAGCTGTTTTTT	CASSLEGLSTGELFF
TRBV25-1	NA	TRBJ1-1	NA	13	TGTGCCAGCAGCCACGGCGCTCACACTGAAGCTTTCTTT	CASSHGAHTEAFF
TRBV6-5	NA	TRBJ2-3	NA	12	TGTGCCAGCAGGAAAGGCACAGATACGCAGTATTTT	CASRKGTDTQYF
TRBV27	once	TRBJ2-7	NA	15	TGTGCCAGCAGTTTTTCGGGGGTAAAGGCCTACGAGCAGTACTTC	CASSFSGVKAYEQYF
TRBV21-1	NA	TRBJ2-3	NA	17	TGTGCCAGCAGCAAAATCTATCCGAGGGGATTGCCGGATACGCAGTATTTT	CASSKIYPRGLPDTQYF
TRBV28	NA	TRBJ2-4	TRBD1	16	TGTGCCAGCACCTCGCCAGGGGGCTTGGCCAAAAACATTCAGTACTTC	CASTSPGGLAKNIQYF
TRBV19	NA	TRBJ2-1	NA	13	TGTGCCAGTAGTATCGGCAATAACAATGAGCAGTTCTTC	CASSIGNNNEQFF
TRBV25-1	NA	TRBJ2-2	NA	15	TGTGCCAGCAGTGAATGGGGGATACGAACCGGGGAGCTGTTTTTT	CASSEWGIRTGELFF
TRBV28	once	TRBJ2-1	NA	13	TGTGCCAGCAGTTCCCAAAATCGGGGTGAGCAGTTCTTC	CASSSQNRGEQFF
TRBV24-1	NA	TRBJ2-3	NA	12	TGTGCCACCAGTGGAGCGGCAGATACGCAGTATTTT	CATSGAADTQYF
TRBV15	NA	TRBJ1-3	NA	14	TGTGCCACCAGCAGCCCGATCGACCTCGACACCATATATTTT	CATSSPIDLDTIYF
TRBV23-1	once	TRBJ2-1	NA	15	TGCGCCAGCAGCCTTAAAGACAGGTTACTCGGTGAGCAGTTCTTC	CASSLKDRLLGEQFF
TRBV3-1/TRBV3-2	NA	TRBJ2-1	TRBD2	16	TGTGCCAGCAGCCAAGACCTCCCCTGGGGACTAGGGGAGCAGTTCTTC	CASSQDLPWGLGEQFF
TRBV6-5	NA	TRBJ1-3	TRBD1	14	TGTGCCAGCACTCTGGACAGGTCTGGAAACACCATATATTTT	CASTLDRSGNTIYF
TRBV2	NA	TRBJ2-1	NA	15	TGTGCCAGCAGTGTAAGACAGAGCCACTACAATGAGCAGTTCTTC	CASSVRQSHYNEQFF
TRBV9	NA	TRBJ2-1	NA	15	TGTGCCAGCAGCGTAGCGGGAGTTGGCAGCCATGAGCAGTTCTTC	CASSVAGVGSHEQFF
TRBV6-4	NA	TRBJ2-2	NA	15	TGTGCCAGCAGTGTTGAGGGGGCGAACACCGGGGAGCTGTTTTTT	CASSVEGANTGELFF
TRBV28	few	TRBJ1-6	TRBD1	15	TGTGCCAGCAGTTCCCCGGCAGGGGGCAATTCACCCCTCCACTTT	CASSSPAGGNSPLHF
TRBV7-8	NA	TRBJ2-3	NA	11	TGTGCCAGCAGCTTCCAAGATACGCAGTATTTT	CASSFQDTQYF
TRBV5-4	NA	TRBJ2-1	NA	13	TGTGCCAGCAGCTTGGTTCCTTTCGGTGAGCAGTTCTTC	CASSLVPFGEQFF
TRBV29-1	NA	TRBJ2-4	TRBD2	15	TGCAGCGTCGCCTCGGGAGCGGGGGGCAAAAACATTCAGTACTTC	CSVASGAGGKNIQYF